This TCR beta chain was sequenced for a study of post-analysis software for immune sequencing data (dated by TCRdb to between 2015 and 2016). The study in broad terms: Disease courses on record covered relapsing-remitting, secondary progressive and progressive-relapsing multiple sclerosis, though some patients had no subtype annotation. The patient repertoires were compared against about a dozen previously published healthy control repertoires obtained from donors aged 6 to 25 years. A subset of samples was prepared in parallel using single-end sample barcoding, then pooled and co-amplified after Illumina adapter ligation.

The library was produced with PCR. TCRdb records Illumina HiSeq 2500 as the sequencer. Unique molecular identifiers were incorporated into TCR beta cDNA libraries to reduce PCR and sequencing biases. Roughly 0.5 million cDNA molecules were obtained per 1 to 10 million input T cells, so each molecule approximated one T cell. The patient libraries were prepared and sequenced with the same protocol used for the earlier healthy control dataset. Within a given batch, samples were prepared together, multiplexed and sequenced on the same HiSeq lane. Per the original workflow: MIGEC handled the raw barcoded reads, throwing out single-read molecular identifier groups before consensus assembly and CDR3 extraction. VDJtools was used for post-analysis of the clonotype tables, with diversity normalized by down-sampling every dataset to the smallest sample size. To correct batch-related cross-sample contamination, repertoire overlap clustering matched CDR3 amino acid sequences but not nucleotide sequences. TCRdb's own reprocessing of the public reads used fastp at Q25 and MiXCR and kept productive beta chains. Each CDR3 protein gets just one entry, which takes the most common genes and DNA from the rows behind it. The V and J calls follow TCRdb's processing rather than the paper's. Counted in this sample were a few hundred thousand distinct CDR3 sequences; roughly 38% of them appeared once. 13% of the sample comes from the top ten.

What the research found in general, with its limitations: Multiple sclerosis patients had significantly lower normalized Chao1 diversity than controls, a result that suggests substantial peripheral T-cell clonal expansion. Direct clustering with F measure showed strong co-clustering of samples prepared in the same batch, prompting a batch-effect correction. The control group was slightly older than the multiple sclerosis patient group.

This clonotype was found many times. No cognate antigen has been identified for it. No base qualities exist here, and no much larger clone lies one base off it. To demonstrate the VDJtools post-analysis software, the study profiled TCR beta repertoires from the peripheral blood of 10 to 15 young patients with multiple sclerosis. The multiple sclerosis patients were children and adolescents between about 6 and 16 years of age. The clonotype originates from a girl between 10 and 17 years old with multiple sclerosis. Material for sequencing was blood.

The CDR3 protein is CASSENSHTQYF. Read as DNA, the sequence is TGCGCCAGCAGTGAGAACTCCCATACGCAGTATTTT. The sequence joins TRBV10-1 to TRBJ2-3; the D gene cannot be resolved reliably. Reading from cysteine to phenylalanine, the CDR3 counts 12 amino acids. Only the CDR3 region is kept as DNA, spanning 36 bases read in frame from base 1. Per the germline V gene (reference sequence), WNHNN is the CDR1 and SYGVQD is the CDR2. V sheds 2 bases and J sheds 7 bases, leaving 7 bases between their ends.